This T cell receptor beta chain derives from a study of T cell responses to AZD1222 COVID-19 vaccine. TCRdb keeps only in-frame clones here, not all; method: immunoSEQ multiplex PCR. The sample yields roughly 200,000 clones, roughly 92% seen once. The CDR3 totals 15 residues. Looked up from germline, CDR1 is SGDLS and CDR2 is YYNGEE. Trimming pared 1 base from V and 0 bases from J, leaving 8 bases between. The V and J genes are TRBV9 and TRBJ2-1, with D hard to call. The clonotype was recovered from an adult who received the AZD1222 COVID-19 vaccine. Here the sequenced sample was peripheral blood, taken 28 days after the second AZD1222 dose. The CDR3 coding sequence is TGTGCCAGCAGCGTAAGGGTAAGCTCCTACAATGAGCAGTTCTTC. Protein sequence: CASSVRVSSYNEQFF.